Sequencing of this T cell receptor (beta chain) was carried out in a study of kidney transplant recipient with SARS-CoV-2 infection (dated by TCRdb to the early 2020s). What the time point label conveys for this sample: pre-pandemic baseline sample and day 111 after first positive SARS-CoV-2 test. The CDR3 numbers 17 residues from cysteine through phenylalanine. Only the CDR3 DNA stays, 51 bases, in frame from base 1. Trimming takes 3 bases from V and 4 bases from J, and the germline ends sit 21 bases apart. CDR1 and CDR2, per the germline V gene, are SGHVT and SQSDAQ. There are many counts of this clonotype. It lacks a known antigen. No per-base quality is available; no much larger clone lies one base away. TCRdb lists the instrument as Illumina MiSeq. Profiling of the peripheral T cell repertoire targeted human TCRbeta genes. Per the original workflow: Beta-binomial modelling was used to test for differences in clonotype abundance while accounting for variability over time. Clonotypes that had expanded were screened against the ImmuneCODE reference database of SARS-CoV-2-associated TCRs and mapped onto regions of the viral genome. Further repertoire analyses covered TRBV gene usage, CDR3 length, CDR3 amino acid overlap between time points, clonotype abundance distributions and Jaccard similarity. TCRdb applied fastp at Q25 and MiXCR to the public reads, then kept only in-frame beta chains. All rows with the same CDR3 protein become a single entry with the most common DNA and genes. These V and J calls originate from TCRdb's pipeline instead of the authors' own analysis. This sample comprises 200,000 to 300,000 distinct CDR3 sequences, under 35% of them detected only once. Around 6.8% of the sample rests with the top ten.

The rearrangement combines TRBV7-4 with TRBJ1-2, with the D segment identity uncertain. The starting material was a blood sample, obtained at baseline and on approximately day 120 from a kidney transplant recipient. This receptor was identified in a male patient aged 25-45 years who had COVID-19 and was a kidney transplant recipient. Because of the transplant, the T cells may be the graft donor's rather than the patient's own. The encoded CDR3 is CASSLFNSARKTYGYTF. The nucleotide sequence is TGTGCCAGCAGCTTGTTCAATTCAGCTCGAAAGACCTATGGCTACACCTTC. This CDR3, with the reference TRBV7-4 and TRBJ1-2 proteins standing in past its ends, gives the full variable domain GAGVSQSPRYKVAKRGRDVALRCDSISGHVTLYWYRQTLGQGSEVLTYSQSDAQRDKSGRPSGRFSAERPERSVSTLKIQRTEQGDSAVYLCASSLFNSARKTYGYTFGSGTRLTVV.